This T cell receptor (beta chain) was obtained from a study of blood T cell repertoires in COVID-19. At the level of the study: Collection of acute and convalescent COVID-19 samples took place in the United States, Italy and Spain. T cells, B-cell-depleted T cells, or PBMCs supplied cDNA or gDNA.

The CDR3 contains 17 residues. Trimming at V came to 4 bases and at J to 1 base, leaving 10 bases not matched to a gene. The germline CDR1 and CDR2 sequences are LNHDA and SQIVND (reference sequence). In the study's own analysis: How many nucleated cells were present was estimated from reference gene primer amplification. Method: immunoSEQ multiplex PCR; TCRdb's copy keeps in-frame clones and lacks some. V, J and clone size reflect that table, while D and trimming were determined from the DNA. The data hold around 170,000 clones, with roughly 70% observed a single time. A few counts support this clone.

This TCR came from a woman of 80 years or more with acute or convalescent COVID-19. The chain recombines TRBV19 with TRBJ1-2; 9 nucleotides align to TRBD1. Sequencing used peripheral blood. The CDR3 sequence: CASSRGTGQGGNYGYTF. The CDR3 region has the DNA TGTGCCAGTAGTAGAGGGACAGGGCAGGGCGGTAACTATGGCTACACCTTC. The full variable domain, rest sourced from reference TRBV19 and TRBJ1-2, is DGGITQSPKYLFRKEGQNVTLSCEQNLNHDAMYWYRQDPGQGLRLIYYSQIVNDFQKGDIAEGYSVSREKKESFPLTVTSAQKNPTAFYLCASSRGTGQGGNYGYTFGSGTRLTVV.